This entry is about one TCR beta chain. Its antigen is as yet unknown. The sample is drawn from a study of siplizumab effects on memory and regulatory T cells. Profiled with immunoSEQ multiplex PCR; TCRdb holds only in-frame clones, not every one. The repertoire holds 60,000 to 80,000 clones, with approximately 82% as singletons. Whole-study results and caveats: Naive T cells seemed more diverse than memory cells; they also seemed major alloresponse contributors. A small minority of alloreactive clones were mapped to unstimulated subsets. Proliferating siplizumab-cultured Tregs lacked confirmed suppressive function.

V shed 4 bases and J 1 base; nucleotides not matched to a gene: 6. The CDR3 sequence is 15 residues long. The germline V gene has CDR1 SGHDT and CDR2 YYEEEE. The chain is built from TRBV5-6 and TRBJ2-5; 8 bases match TRBD1. Sequenced input: memory CD4+ T cells sorted from blood. The receptor was isolated from a human donor in good health. CDR3 residues: CASSLGTGFQETQYF. CDR3 nucleotides: TGTGCCAGCAGCCTAGGGACAGGCTTCCAAGAGACCCAGTACTTC.